This TCR beta chain is from a study of sequential checkpoint blockade in melanoma. Overall study context: First-line arms were nivolumab then ipilimumab, or the reverse, randomized 1:1. Both treatment sequences were followed by maintenance nivolumab.

Profiled with immunoSEQ multiplex PCR; TCRdb holds only in-frame clones, not every one. Of roughly 20,000 clones listed, 55% to 80% are singletons. Germline CDR1 MNHEY, CDR2 SVGAGI. V lost 0 bases and J 1 base, leaving 12 bases between the germline ends. This CDR3 spans 16 amino acids. Treatment: randomized to nivolumab then ipilimumab (arm A) or the reverse (arm B). None of the patients previously received DNA-damaging chemotherapy. From thawed PBMCs, live CD3+CD8+ cells negative for CD19 and CD56 were sorted. The chain combines TRBV6-5 with TRBJ1-1; perhaps TRBD1 as D (5 bases). Sequencing was performed on CD8+ T cells sorted from blood (inferred from file names), taken from a patient given nivolumab and ipilimumab in sequence. The TCR comes from a human donor with melanoma. DNA of the CDR3: TGTGCCAGCAGTTACTCGACGGCAGGGCCGAACACTGAAGCTTTCTTT. This encodes CASSYSTAGPNTEAFF.